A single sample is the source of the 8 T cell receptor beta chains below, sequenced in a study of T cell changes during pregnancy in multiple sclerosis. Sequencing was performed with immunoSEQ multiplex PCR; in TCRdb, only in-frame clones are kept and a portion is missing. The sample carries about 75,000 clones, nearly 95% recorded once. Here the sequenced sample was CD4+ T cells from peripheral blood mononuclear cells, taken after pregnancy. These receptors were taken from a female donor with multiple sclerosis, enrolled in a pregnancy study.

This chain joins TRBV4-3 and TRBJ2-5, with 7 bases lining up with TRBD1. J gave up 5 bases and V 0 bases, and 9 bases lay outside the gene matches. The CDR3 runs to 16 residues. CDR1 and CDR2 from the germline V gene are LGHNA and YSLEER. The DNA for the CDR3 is TGCGCCAGCAGCCAAGACTCAGGGACAGCCGGGGAGACCCAGTACTTC. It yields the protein CASSQDSGTAGETQYF.

The CDR3 coding sequence is TGTGCCAGCAGCAAATTTAAAAACGGGAGGACAGATACCTCCTACGAGCAGTACTTC. This encodes CASSKFKNGRTDTSYEQYF. This chain uses TRBV21-1 with TRBJ2-7; the table calls TRBD2, which could not be checked here. TRBV21-1 is a documented pseudogene. CDR3 length: 19 residues.

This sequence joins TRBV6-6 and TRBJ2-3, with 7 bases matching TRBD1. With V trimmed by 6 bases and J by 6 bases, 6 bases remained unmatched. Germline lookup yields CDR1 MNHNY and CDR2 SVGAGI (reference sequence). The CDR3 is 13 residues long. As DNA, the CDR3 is TGTGCCAGCAGCAGACAGGGTTGGGATACGCAGTATTTT. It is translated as CASSRQGWDTQYF.

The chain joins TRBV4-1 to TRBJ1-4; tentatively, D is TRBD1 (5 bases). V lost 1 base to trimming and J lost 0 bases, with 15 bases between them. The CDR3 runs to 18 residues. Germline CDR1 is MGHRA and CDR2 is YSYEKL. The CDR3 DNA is TGCGCCAGCAGCCAAGTTATTTCAGGGCTCGCAACTAATGAAAAACTGTTTTTT. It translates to CASSQVISGLATNEKLFF.

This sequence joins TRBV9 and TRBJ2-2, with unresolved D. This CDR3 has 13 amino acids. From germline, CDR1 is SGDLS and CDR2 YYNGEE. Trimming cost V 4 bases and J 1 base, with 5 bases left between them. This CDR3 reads CASSPMNTGELFF. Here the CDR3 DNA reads TGTGCCAGCAGCCCAATGAACACCGGGGAGCTGTTTTTT.

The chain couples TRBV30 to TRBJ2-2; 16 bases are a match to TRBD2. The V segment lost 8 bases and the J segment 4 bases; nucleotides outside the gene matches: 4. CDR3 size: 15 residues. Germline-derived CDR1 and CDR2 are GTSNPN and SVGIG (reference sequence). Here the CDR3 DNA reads TGTGCCGGGACTAGCGGGAGGGCGGGCACCGGGGAGCTGTTTTTT. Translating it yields CAGTSGRAGTGELFF. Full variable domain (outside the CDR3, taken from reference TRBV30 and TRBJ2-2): SQTIHQWPATLVQPVGSPLSLECTVEGTSNPNLYWYRQAAGRGLQLLFYSVGIGQISSEVPQNLSASRPQDRQFILSSKKLLLSDSGFYLCAGTSGRAGTGELFFGEGSRLTVL.

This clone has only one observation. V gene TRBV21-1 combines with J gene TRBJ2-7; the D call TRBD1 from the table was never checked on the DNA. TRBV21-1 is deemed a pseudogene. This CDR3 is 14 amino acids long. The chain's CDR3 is CASSMRDRSYEQYF. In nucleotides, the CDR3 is TGTGCCAGCAGCATGAGGGACAGATCCTACGAGCAGTACTTC.

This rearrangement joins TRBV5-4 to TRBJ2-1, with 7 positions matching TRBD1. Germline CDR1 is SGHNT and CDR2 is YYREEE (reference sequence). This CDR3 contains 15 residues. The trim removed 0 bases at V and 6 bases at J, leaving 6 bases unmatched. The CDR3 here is CASSLDRGRVNEQFF. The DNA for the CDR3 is TGTGCCAGCAGCTTGGACAGGGGTCGGGTCAATGAGCAGTTCTTC.